This T cell receptor (beta chain) is drawn from a study of monozygotic twins with inflammatory bowel disease. TCRdb re-called the 5' RACE reads and catalogs CDR3 proteins one per entry, DNA excluded. The listing records 200,000 to 250,000 distinct CDR3 sequences. Germline V gene lookup returns CDR1 SGHRS and CDR2 YFSETQ. This CDR3 is 13 amino acids long. The V gene is TRBV5-1, the J gene TRBJ2-2; TCRdb's assignment of TRBD2 cannot be checked, as there is no DNA. The sample taken for sequencing was blood. This clonotype originated in a human donor with ulcerative colitis or Crohn's disease, or a healthy co-twin of an affected twin (not recorded which). The CDR3: CASSSQEAGELFF.